The 21 T cell receptor beta chains below come from one sample, sequenced in a study of cytomegalovirus exposure and HLA in healthy donors (dated by TCRdb to 2016 to 2017). Library construction relied on the immunoSEQ multiplex PCR assay. For the multiplex PCR, a mixture combining 60 forward primers for TCR Vbeta segments and 13 reverse primers for TCR Jbeta segments was used. TCRdb took this table from immuneACCESS and kept in-frame rearrangements with V and J called. Such tables lack part of the clones; where checked against another copy, unresolved V genes explain under half of the gap, and the rest is unexplained. The sample table lists hundreds of thousands of clones, more than 85% of them with a count of one. The leading ten clones occupy 1% of the sample. The specimen was PBMCs. These receptors all stem from a woman aged 18-29 years in good health and CMV-seronegative.

V gene TRBV6-4 combines with J gene TRBJ2-5, with D tentatively TRBD2 (5 bases). Germline V lookup: CDR1 MRHNA, CDR2 SNTAGT. The V gene lost 3 bases and the J gene lost 5 bases, with 10 bases spanning the gap. This CDR3 comprises 13 residues. CDR3 loop: CASSDGGGETQYF. CDR3 nucleotides: TGTGCCAGCAGTGATGGTGGAGGCGAGACCCAGTACTTC.

The rearrangement links TRBV19 to TRBJ2-3, with 9 positions matching TRBD2. This CDR3 has 15 amino acids. Germline V gene sequence: CDR1 LNHDA, CDR2 SQIVND (reference sequence). V was pared by 3 bases and J by 0 bases, with 1 base of the junction left unmatched. Here the CDR3 DNA reads TGTGCCAGTAGTATCAGCGGGGGGAGCACAGATACGCAGTATTTT. Amino acid sequence: CASSISGGSTDTQYF.

This chain links TRBV7-2 with TRBJ1-4; D is unresolved. Deletions cut 4 bases from V and 8 bases from J, with 5 bases between. Per the germline V gene, CDR1 is SGHTA and CDR2 is FQGNSA. The length of the CDR3 is 11 residues. CDR3 in DNA: TGTGCCAGCAGCTATGGCGAAAAACTGTTTTTT. This encodes CASSYGEKLFF.

The rearrangement joins TRBV7-2 to TRBJ1-1, with 7 bases lining up with TRBD1. Looked up from germline, CDR1 is SGHTA and CDR2 is FQGNSA. The CDR3 extends over 15 amino acids. Trimming cost V 4 bases and J 6 bases; bases outside gene matches: 11. DNA for the CDR3: TGTGCCAGCAGCTCTGTGGGACAGCCCTTCTCTGAAGCTTTCTTT. Its protein is CASSSVGQPFSEAFF.

The V gene is TRBV10-2, the J gene TRBJ2-7; no definite D call. The germline CDR1 and CDR2 sequences are WSHSY and SAAADI. The CDR3 is 15 residues long. V shed 10 bases and J shed 2 bases, with 21 bases lying between them. The CDR3 DNA follows: TGCGCCACCGCCTCGGCAGGCCCCTTCCCCTACGAGCAGTACTTC. Its protein is CATASAGPFPYEQYF.

V is TRBV11-2 and J is TRBJ2-7, with a tentative D call TRBD1 (6 bases). The CDR3 runs to 14 residues. Per germline, CDR1 SGHAT and CDR2 FQNNGV. V lost 3 bases to trimming and J lost 4 bases, with 13 bases between them. The CDR3 sequence: CASSFGNRVYEQYF. The CDR3, as DNA: TGTGCCAGCAGCTTTGGGAACAGGGTTTACGAGCAGTACTTC.

Only one count was recorded for this clone. This chain joins TRBV2 and TRBJ1-6; tentative D call: TRBD1 (5 bases). Germline V gene data show CDR1 as SNHLY and CDR2 as FYNNEI. This CDR3 spans 13 amino acids. The V gene lost 7 bases and the J gene lost 4 bases, with 8 bases spanning the gap. As DNA, the CDR3 is TGTGCCAGCACAGGGCTTTATAATTCACCCCTCCACTTT. Protein product: CASTGLYNSPLHF.

This clone appeared a single time. The chain is built from TRBV7-2 and TRBJ1-1, with a tentative D call TRBD1 (6 bases). V lost 5 bases, J lost 3 bases, and 16 bases lay in between. Germline V gives CDR1 SGHTA, CDR2 FQGNSA. There are 15 residues in the CDR3. The CDR3: CASSEGGGRDTEAFF. CDR3 DNA sequence: TGTGCCAGCAGCGAAGGGGGGGGTAGGGACACTGAAGCTTTCTTT. Using reference TRBV7-2 and TRBJ1-1 for the parts outside the CDR3, the full variable domain is GAGVSQSPSNKVTEKGKDVELRCDPISGHTALYWYRQSLGQGLEFLIYFQGNSAPDKSGLPSDRFSAERTGGSVSTLTIQRTQQEDSAVYLCASSEGGGRDTEAFFGQGTRLTVV.

The rearrangement links TRBV6-4 to TRBJ2-3, with TRBD2 matching over 9 bases. Germline V lookup: CDR1 MRHNA, CDR2 SNTAGT. V dropped 0 bases and J dropped 4; count of bases not matched to a gene: 5. This CDR3 has 16 amino acids. CDR3 coding DNA: TGTGCCAGCAGTGACTCCCCTAGCGGGGCCCCAGATACGCAGTATTTT. Protein sequence: CASSDSPSGAPDTQYF.

The gene calls are TRBV27 and TRBJ2-5; D is possibly TRBD1 (6 bases). With 5 bases removed from V and 6 bases from J, the gap between germline ends came to 22 bases. The CDR3 covers 16 residues. Per germline, CDR1 MNHEY and CDR2 SMNVEV (reference sequence). Written as DNA, the CDR3 is TGTGCCAGCAGTACCCGTTGGGTTGGGGGCTTTCAGACCCAGTACTTC. This codes for CASSTRWVGGFQTQYF.

The chain is built from TRBV7-9 and TRBJ1-2; D unresolved. V lost 1 base and J lost 3, with 6 bases in between. Germline lookup yields CDR1 SEHNR and CDR2 FQNEAQ (reference sequence). CDR3 size: 13 residues. The CDR3 loop is CASSLGQYYGYTF. The DNA for the CDR3 is TGTGCCAGCAGCTTAGGGCAGTACTATGGCTACACCTTC.

V and J are TRBV9 and TRBJ2-7; the D gene is possibly TRBD2 (5 bases). This CDR3 has 14 amino acids. V was shortened by 0 bases and J by 3 bases, with 10 bases between the two germline ends. CDR1 SGDLS and CDR2 YYNGEE come from the germline V gene. CDR3 nucleotide sequence: TGTGCCAGCAGCGTAGGCGGGTCAGGCTACGAGCAGTACTTC. It specifies CASSVGGSGYEQYF.

This chain joins TRBV4-2 and TRBJ2-7; D perhaps matches TRBD1 (6 bases). Germline CDR1 LGHNA, CDR2 YNFKEQ. Trimming pared 2 bases from V and 3 bases from J, leaving 11 bases between. The CDR3 is 14 amino acids. The CDR3: CASSQTGKYYEQYF. In nucleotides, the CDR3 is TGTGCCAGCAGCCAAACAGGGAAGTACTACGAGCAGTACTTC.

The chain combines TRBV6-5 with TRBJ1-1, with D tentatively TRBD1 (5 bases). This CDR3 comprises 13 residues. From germline, CDR1 is MNHEY and CDR2 SVGAGI. The V end was cut by 0 bases, the J end by 11 bases, with 13 bases between. CDR3 protein: CASSYSPNRGAFF. The CDR3 bases are TGTGCCAGCAGTTACTCTCCAAATAGGGGTGCTTTCTTT.

V and J are TRBV19 and TRBJ1-1; no firm D call. CDR1 is LNHDA and CDR2 is SQIVND in the germline V gene (reference sequence). CDR3 length: 14 residues. V lost 3 bases and J lost 5, with 13 bases in between. CDR3 bases: TGTGCCAGTAGTATTCTCGGGTTGGGTACTGAAGCTTTCTTT. Translated: CASSILGLGTEAFF. The full variable domain, completed using reference TRBV19 and TRBJ1-1, is DGGITQSPKYLFRKEGQNVTLSCEQNLNHDAMYWYRQDPGQGLRLIYYSQIVNDFQKGDIAEGYSVSREKKESFPLTVTSAQKNPTAFYLCASSILGLGTEAFFGQGTRLTVV.

This clone appeared a few times. V and J are TRBV18 and TRBJ2-3, with a possible D match to TRBD1 (6 bases). Germline V gene lookup returns CDR1 KGHSH and CDR2 LQKENI. The CDR3 is made up of 14 amino acids. Trimming took off 5 bases at V and 2 bases at J, with 11 bases between the two ends. The CDR3, as DNA: TGTGCCAGCTCAAGGACAGAAGTCACAGATACGCAGTATTTT. Residues: CASSRTEVTDTQYF.

The gene calls are TRBV30 and TRBJ2-3; 8 nucleotides align to TRBD2. The CDR3 is made up of 14 amino acids. Germline loops: CDR1 GTSNPN, CDR2 SVGIG (reference sequence). J was trimmed by 4 bases and V by 2 bases; bases with no gene match: 5. The CDR3 sequence is CAWSPGLGSDTQYF. The CDR3 nucleotides are TGTGCCTGGAGTCCGGGACTAGGCTCAGATACGCAGTATTTT.

The table lists this clone with a few counts. The chain joins TRBV6-4 to TRBJ2-1; 9 bases match TRBD2. The CDR3 contains 15 residues. V shed 2 bases, J shed 6 bases, and the junction held 5 bases outside the gene matches. Germline V lookup: CDR1 MRHNA, CDR2 SNTAGT. In DNA, the CDR3 is TGTGCCAGCAGTGACGCGGCGGGGGGGACCAATGAGCAGTTCTTC. Encoded protein: CASSDAAGGTNEQFF.

This sequence joins TRBV11-2 and TRBJ1-4, with 7 positions matching TRBD1. With 5 bases clipped from V and 8 bases from J, the junction kept 8 bases outside the gene matches. The CDR3 totals 14 residues. Germline-derived CDR1 and CDR2 are SGHAT and FQNNGV. The CDR3 region is CASSRGTGVEKLFF. The CDR3 region has the DNA TGTGCCAGCAGCCGCGGCACAGGGGTAGAAAAACTGTTTTTT.

The table lists this clone with a few counts. J is TRBJ2-7 and V is TRBV6-5, with a possible D match to TRBD1 (6 bases). The length of the CDR3 is 14 residues. CDR1 and CDR2 (germline): MNHEY, SVGAGI. Deletions cut 5 bases from V and 3 bases from J, with 14 bases between. In nucleotides, the CDR3 is TGTGCCAGCAGTCGGGACACTCGAGGCTACGAGCAGTACTTC. It codes for CASSRDTRGYEQYF.

This clone was seen a handful of times. The chain is built from TRBV13 and TRBJ2-1; D remains unclear. Germline CDR1 is PRHDT and CDR2 is FYEKMQ (reference sequence). The CDR3 runs to 14 residues. V was shortened by 7 bases and J by 0 bases, with 10 bases between the two germline ends. Here the CDR3 reads CASNLASSYNEQFF. CDR3 coding DNA: TGTGCCAGCAACTTGGCCAGCTCCTACAATGAGCAGTTCTTC.